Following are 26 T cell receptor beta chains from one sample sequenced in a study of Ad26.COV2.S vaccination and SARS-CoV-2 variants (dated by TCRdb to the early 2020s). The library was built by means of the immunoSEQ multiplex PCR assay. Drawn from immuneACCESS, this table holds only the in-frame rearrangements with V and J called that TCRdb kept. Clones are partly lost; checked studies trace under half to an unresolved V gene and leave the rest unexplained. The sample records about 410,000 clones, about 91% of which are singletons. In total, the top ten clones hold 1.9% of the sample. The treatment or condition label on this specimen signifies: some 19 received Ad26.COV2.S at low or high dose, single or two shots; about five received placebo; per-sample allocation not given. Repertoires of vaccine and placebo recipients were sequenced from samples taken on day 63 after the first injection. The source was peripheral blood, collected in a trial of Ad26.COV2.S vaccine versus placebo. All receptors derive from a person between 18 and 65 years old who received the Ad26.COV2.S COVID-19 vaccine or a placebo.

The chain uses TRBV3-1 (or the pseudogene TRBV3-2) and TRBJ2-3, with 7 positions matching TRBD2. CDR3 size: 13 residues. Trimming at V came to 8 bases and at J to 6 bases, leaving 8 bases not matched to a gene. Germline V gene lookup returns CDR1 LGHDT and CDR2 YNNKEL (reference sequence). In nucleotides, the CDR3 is TGTGCCAGCGCGGGGGATGCGAGGGATACGCAGTATTTT. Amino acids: CASAGDARDTQYF.

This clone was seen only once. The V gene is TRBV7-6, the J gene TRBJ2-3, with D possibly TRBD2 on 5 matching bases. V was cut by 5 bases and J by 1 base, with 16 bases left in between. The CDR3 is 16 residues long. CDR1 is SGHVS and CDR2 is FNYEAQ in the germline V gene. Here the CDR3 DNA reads TGTGCCAGCAGCCCCCTTGGCGGGTTGGGCACAGATACGCAGTATTTT. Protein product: CASSPLGGLGTDTQYF.

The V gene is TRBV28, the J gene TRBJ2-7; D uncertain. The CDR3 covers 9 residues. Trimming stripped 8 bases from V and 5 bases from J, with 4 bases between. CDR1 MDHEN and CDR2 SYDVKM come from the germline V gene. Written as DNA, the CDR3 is TGTGCCAGCGGCCACGAGCAGTACTTC. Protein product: CASGHEQYF.

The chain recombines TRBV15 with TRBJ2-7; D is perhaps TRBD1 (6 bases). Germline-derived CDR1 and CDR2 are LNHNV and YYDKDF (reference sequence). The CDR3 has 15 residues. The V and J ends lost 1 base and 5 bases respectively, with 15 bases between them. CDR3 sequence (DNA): TGTGCCACCAGCAGAGGGATGGGGGCCGTGGACGAGCAGTACTTC. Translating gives CATSRGMGAVDEQYF.

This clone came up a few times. CDR3 sequence: CSVENRDYEQYF. The CDR3 bases are TGCAGCGTTGAAAACAGGGACTACGAGCAGTACTTC. This rearrangement joins TRBV29-1 to TRBJ2-7; tentative D call: TRBD1 (6 bases). CDR1 and CDR2 from the germline V gene are SQVTM and ANQGSEA. V lost 2 bases and J lost 3, with 8 bases in between. This CDR3 spans 12 amino acids.

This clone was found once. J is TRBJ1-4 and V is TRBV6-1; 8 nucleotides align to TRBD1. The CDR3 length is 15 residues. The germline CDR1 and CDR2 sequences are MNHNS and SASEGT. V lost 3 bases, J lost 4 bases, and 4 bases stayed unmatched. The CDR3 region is CASSDRGLGNEKLFF. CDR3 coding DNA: TGTGCCAGCAGTGACAGGGGGCTGGGTAATGAAAAACTGTTTTTT.

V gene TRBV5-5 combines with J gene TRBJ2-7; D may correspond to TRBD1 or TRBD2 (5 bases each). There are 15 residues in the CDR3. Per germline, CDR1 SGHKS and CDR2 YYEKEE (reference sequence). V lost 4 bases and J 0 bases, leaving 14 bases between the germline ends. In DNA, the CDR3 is TGTGCCAGCAGCCCCACCGGGACGGCCTCCTACGAGCAGTACTTC. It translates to CASSPTGTASYEQYF.

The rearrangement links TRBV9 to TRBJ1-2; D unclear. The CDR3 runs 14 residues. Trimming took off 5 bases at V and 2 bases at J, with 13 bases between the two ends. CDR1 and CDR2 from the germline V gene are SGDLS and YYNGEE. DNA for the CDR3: TGTGCCAGCAGTGGAAGCGGTTGGAACTATGGCTACACCTTC. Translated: CASSGSGWNYGYTF.

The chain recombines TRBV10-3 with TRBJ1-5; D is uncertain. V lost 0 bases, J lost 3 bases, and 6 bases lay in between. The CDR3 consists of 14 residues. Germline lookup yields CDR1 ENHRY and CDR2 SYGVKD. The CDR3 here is CAISESSVNQPQHF. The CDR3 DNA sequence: TGTGCCATCAGTGAGTCATCAGTCAATCAGCCCCAGCATTTT.

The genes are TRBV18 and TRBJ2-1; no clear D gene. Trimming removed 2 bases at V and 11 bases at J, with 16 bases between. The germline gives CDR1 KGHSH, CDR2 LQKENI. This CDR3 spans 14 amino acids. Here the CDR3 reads CASSPEVTWGQQFF. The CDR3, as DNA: TGTGCCAGCTCACCAGAGGTCACCTGGGGTCAGCAGTTCTTC.

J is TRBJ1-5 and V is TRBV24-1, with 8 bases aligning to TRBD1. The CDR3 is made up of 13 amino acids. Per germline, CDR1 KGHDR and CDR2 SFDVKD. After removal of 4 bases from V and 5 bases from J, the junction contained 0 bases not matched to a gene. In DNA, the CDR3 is TGTGCCACCAGTGAGGGACAGGATCAGCCCCAGCATTTT. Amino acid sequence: CATSEGQDQPQHF.

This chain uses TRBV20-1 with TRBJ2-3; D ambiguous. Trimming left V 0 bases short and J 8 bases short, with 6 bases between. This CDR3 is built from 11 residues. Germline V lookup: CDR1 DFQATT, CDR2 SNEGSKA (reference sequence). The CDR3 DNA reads TGCAGTGCTAGAGACTTGAGTACGCAGTATTTT. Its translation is CSARDLSTQYF.

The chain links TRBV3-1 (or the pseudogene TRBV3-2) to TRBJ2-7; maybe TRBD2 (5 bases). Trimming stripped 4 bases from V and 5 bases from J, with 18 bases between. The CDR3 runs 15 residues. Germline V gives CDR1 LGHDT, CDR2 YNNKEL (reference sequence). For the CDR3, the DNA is TGTGCCAGCAGCCTCGGAGGTTCCCTCACTCACGAGCAGTACTTC. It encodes CASSLGGSLTHEQYF.

CDR3 residues: CASSLDYAADWDRPAYEQYF. Written as DNA, the CDR3 is TGTGCCAGCAGCTTAGATTATGCTGCGGATTGGGACAGGCCGGCCTACGAGCAGTACTTC. The rearrangement links TRBV11-3 to TRBJ2-7; 8 bases match TRBD1. J gave up 2 bases and V 0 bases, and 18 bases lay outside the gene matches. The CDR3 has 20 residues. Germline CDR1 is SGHNT and CDR2 is YENEEA.

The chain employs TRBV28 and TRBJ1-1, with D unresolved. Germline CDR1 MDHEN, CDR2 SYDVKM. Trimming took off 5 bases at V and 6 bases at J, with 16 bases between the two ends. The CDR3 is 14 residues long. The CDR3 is CASSPTGNGAEAFF. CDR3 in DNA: TGTGCCAGCAGTCCAACGGGGAACGGCGCTGAAGCTTTCTTT.

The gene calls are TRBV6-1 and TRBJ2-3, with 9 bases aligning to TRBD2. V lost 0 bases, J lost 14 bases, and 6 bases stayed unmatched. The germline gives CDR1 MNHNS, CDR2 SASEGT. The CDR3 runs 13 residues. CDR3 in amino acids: CASSEAAREGRYF. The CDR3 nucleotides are TGTGCCAGCAGTGAAGCCGCGCGGGAGGGCCGGTATTTT.

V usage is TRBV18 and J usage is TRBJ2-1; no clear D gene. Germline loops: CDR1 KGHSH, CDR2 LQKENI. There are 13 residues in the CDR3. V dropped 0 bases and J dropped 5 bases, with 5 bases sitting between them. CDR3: CASSPPYDNEQFF. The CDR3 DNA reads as TGTGCCAGCTCACCACCGTATGACAATGAGCAGTTCTTC. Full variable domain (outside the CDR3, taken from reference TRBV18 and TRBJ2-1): NAGVMQNPRHLVRRRGQEARLRCSPMKGHSHVYWYRQLPEEGLKFMVYLQKENIIDESGMPKERFSAEFPKEGPSILRIQQVVRGDSAAYFCASSPPYDNEQFFGPGTRLTVL.

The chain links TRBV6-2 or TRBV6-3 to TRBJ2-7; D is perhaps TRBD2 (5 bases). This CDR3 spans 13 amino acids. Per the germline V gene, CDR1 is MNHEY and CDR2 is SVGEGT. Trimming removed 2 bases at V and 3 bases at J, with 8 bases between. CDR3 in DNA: TGTGCCAGCAGTTACCGGGAACACTACGAGCAGTACTTC. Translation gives CASSYREHYEQYF.

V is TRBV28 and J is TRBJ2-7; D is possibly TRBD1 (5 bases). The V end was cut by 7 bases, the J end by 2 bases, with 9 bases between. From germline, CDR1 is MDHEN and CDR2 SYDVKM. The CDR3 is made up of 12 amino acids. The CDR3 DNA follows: TGTGCCAGCAAAGACAGACCCTACGAGCAGTACTTC. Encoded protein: CASKDRPYEQYF.

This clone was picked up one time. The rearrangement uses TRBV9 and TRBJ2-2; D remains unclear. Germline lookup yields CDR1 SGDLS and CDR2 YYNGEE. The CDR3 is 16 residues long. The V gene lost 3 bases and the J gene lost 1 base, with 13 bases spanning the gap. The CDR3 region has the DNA TGTGCCAGCAGCGCCACTTCTTGGCGGAACACCGGGGAGCTGTTTTTT. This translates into CASSATSWRNTGELFF. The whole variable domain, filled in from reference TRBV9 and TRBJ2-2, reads DSGVTQTPKHLITATGQRVTLRCSPRSGDLSVYWYQQSLDQGLQFLIQYYNGEERAKGNILERFSAQQFPDLHSELNLSSLELGDSALYFCASSATSWRNTGELFFGEGSRLTVL.

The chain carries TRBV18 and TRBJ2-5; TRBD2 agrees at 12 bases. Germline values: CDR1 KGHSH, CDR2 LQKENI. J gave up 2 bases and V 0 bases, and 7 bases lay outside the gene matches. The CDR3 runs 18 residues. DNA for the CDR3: TGTGCCAGCTCACCACCGGGACTAGCGGGCATTATACAAGAGACCCAGTACTTC. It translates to CASSPPGLAGIIQETQYF.

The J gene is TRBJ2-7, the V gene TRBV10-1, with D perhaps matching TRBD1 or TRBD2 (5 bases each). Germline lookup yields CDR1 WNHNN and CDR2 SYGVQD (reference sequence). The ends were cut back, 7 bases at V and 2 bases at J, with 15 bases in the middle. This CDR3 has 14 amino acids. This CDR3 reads CASTGDARPYEQYF. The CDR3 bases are TGCGCCAGCACCGGGGACGCGCGCCCCTACGAGCAGTACTTC.

CDR3 bases: TGTGCCACCGGACAGGCGTACGAGCAGTACTTC. Its protein is CATGQAYEQYF. The chain carries TRBV24-1 and TRBJ2-7; 7 positions match TRBD1. There are 11 residues in the CDR3. The junction had 2 bases not matched to a gene; V was cut back by 9 bases and J by 4 bases. Germline CDR1 and CDR2: KGHDR and SFDVKD.

CDR3 residues: CASSTGQGSQPQHF. The CDR3 coding sequence is TGTGCCAGTAGTACGGGACAGGGGAGTCAGCCCCAGCATTTT. V gene TRBV19 combines with J gene TRBJ1-5; TRBD1 matches at 10 bases. CDR3 size: 14 residues. Germline CDR1 LNHDA, CDR2 SQIVND (reference sequence). V dropped 4 bases and J dropped 6; count of bases not matched to a gene: 3.

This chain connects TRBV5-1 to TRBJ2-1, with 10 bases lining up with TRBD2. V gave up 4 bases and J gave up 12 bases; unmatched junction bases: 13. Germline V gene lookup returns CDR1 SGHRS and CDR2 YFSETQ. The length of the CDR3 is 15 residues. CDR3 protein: CASSPAGGPSGGQFF. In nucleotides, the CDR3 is TGCGCCAGCAGCCCAGCGGGAGGGCCCTCAGGGGGGCAGTTCTTC.

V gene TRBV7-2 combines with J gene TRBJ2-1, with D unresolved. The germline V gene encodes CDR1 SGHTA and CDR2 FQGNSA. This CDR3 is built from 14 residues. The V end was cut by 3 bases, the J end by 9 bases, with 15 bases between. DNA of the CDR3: TGTGCCAGCAGCTTTGAGGCCCCTTTTTTTGAGCAGTTCTTC. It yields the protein CASSFEAPFFEQFF.